This T cell receptor beta chain was identified during a study of T cell repertoires in cytomegalovirus infection. As for the study in general: From public TCR beta signatures came an indication of both CMV infection and matching HLA type.

The CDR3 runs to 13 residues. Germline lookup yields CDR1 DFQATT and CDR2 SNEGSKA (reference sequence). With 6 bases removed from V and 0 bases from J, the gap between germline ends came to 12 bases. TCRdb re-called the reads with MiXCR, one entry per CDR3 protein. The sample lists some 220,000 distinct CDR3 sequences; about 5.9% were seen once. General study findings and limits: HLA-C-restricted, CMV-specific TCR beta clonotypes were dominant ex vivo.

Many counts were recorded for this clonotype. Its target is unknown. The sequencing sample was made of PBMCs. The chain uses TRBV20-1 and TRBJ2-7; D might be TRBD2 (5 bases). This TCR was sampled from a human donor in good health (CMV status not recorded). Some clones in this sample may be carry-over from other donors' samples. CDR3 sequence: CSAGVGGSYEQYF. CDR3 DNA: TGCAGTGCCGGGGTCGGTGGCTCCTACGAGCAGTACTTC.